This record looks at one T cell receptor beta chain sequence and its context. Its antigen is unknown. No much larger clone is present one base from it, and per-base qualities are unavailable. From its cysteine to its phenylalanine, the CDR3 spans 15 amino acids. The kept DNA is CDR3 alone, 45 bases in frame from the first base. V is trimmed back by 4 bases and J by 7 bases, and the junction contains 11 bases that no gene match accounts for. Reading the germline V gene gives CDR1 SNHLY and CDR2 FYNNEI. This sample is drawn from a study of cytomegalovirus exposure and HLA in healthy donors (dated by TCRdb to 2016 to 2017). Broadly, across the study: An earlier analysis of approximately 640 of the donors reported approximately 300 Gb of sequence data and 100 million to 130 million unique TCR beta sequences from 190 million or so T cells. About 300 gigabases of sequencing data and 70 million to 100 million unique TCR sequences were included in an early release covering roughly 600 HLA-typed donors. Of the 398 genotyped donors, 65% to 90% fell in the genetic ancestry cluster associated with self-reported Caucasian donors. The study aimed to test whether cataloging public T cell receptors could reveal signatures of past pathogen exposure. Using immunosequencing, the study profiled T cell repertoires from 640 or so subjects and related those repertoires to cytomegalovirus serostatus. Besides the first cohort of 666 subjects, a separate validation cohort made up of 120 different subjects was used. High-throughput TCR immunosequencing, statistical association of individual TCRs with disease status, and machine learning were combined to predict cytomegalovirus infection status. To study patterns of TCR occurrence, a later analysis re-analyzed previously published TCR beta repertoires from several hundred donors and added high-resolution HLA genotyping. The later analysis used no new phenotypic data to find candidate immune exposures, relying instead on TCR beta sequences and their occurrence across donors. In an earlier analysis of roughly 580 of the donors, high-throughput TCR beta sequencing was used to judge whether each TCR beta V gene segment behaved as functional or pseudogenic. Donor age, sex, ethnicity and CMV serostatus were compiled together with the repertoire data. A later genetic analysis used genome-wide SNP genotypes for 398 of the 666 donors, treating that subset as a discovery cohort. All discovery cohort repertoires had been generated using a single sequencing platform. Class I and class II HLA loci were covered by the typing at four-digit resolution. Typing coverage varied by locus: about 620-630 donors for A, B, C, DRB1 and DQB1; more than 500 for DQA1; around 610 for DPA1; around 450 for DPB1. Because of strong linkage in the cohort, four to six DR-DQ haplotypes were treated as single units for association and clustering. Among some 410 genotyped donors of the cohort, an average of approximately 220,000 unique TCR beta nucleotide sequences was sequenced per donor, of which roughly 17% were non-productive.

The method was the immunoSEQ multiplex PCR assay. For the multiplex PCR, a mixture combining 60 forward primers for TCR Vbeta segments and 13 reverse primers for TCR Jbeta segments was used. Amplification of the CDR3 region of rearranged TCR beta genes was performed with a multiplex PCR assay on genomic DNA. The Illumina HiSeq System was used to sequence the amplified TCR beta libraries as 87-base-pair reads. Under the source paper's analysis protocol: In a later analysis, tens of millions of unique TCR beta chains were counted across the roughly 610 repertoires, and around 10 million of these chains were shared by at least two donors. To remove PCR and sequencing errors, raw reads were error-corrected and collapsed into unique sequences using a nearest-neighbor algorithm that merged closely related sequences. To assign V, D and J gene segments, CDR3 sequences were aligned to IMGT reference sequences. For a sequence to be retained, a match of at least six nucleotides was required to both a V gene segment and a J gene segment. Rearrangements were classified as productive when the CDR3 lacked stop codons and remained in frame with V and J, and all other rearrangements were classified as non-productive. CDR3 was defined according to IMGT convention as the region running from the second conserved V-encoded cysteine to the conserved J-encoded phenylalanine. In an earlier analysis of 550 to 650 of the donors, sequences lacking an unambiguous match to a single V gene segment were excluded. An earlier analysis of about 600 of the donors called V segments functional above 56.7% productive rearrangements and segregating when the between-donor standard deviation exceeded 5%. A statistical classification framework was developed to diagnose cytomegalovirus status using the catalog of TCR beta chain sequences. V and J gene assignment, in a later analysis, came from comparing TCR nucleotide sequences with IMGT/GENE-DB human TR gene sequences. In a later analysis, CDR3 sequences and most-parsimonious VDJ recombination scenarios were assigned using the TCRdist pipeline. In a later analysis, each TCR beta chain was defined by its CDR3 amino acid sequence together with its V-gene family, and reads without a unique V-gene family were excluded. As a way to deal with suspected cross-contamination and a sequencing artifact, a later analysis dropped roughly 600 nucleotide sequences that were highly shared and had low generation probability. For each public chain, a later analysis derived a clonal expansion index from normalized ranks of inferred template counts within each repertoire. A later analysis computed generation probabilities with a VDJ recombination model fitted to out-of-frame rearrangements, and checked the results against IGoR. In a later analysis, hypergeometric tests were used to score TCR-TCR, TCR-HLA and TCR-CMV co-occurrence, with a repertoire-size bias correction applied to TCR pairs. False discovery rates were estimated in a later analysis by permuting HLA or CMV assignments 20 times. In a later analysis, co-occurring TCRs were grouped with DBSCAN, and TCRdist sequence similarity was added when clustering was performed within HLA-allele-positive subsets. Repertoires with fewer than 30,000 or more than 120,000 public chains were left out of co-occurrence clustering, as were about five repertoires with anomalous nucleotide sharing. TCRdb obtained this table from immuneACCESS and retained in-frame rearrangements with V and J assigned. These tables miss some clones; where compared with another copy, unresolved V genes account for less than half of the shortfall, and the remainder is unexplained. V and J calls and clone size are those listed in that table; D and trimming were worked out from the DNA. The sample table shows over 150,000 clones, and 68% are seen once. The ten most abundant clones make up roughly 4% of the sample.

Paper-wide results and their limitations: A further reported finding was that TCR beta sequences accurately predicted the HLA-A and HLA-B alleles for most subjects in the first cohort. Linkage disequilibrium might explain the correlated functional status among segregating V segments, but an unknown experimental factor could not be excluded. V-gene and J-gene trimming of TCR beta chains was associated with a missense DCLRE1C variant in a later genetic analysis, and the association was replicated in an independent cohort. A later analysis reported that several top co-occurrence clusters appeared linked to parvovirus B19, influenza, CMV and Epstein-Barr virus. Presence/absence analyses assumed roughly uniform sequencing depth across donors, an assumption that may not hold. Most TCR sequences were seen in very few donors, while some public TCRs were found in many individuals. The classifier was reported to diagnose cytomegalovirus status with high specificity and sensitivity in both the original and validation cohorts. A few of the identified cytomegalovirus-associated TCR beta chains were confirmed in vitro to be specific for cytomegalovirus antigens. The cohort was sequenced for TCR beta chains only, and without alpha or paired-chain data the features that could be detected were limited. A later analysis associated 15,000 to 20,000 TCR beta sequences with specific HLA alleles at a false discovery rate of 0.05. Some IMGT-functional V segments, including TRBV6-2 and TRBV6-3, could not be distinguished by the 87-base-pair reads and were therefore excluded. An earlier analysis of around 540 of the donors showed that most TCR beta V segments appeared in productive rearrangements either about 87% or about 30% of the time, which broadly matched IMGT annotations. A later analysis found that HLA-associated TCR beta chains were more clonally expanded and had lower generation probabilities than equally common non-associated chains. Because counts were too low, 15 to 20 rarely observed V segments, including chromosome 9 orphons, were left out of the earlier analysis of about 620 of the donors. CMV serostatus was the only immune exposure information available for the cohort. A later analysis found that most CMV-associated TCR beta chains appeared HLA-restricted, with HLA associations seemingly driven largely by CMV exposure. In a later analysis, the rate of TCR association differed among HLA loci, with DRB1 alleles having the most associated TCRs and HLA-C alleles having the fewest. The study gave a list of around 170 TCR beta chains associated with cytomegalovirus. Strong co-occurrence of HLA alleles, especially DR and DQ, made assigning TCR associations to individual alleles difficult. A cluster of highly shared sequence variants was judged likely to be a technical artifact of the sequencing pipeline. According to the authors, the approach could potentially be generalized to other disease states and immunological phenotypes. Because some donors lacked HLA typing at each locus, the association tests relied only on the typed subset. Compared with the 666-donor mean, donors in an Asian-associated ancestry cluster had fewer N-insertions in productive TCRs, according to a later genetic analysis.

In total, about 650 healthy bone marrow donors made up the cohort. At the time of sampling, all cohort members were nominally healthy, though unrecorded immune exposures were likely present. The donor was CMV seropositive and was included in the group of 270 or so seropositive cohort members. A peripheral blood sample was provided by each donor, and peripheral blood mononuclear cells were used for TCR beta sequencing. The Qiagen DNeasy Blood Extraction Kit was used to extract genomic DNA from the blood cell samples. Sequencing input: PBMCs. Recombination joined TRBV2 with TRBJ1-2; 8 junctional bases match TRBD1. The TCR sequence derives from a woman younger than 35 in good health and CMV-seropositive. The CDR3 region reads CASSGTSGQERGYTF. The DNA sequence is TGTGCCAGCAGTGGGACCTCGGGACAGGAACGTGGCTACACCTTC.